This TCR beta chain was observed in a study of shared clonotypes between healthy human individuals (TCRdb year 2020). With respect to the entire study: The cohort comprised a couple of women and a few men aged 18 to 49 years. Per donor, leukapheresis produced somewhere between about 0.9 and 9.5 billion PBMCs. To estimate repertoire size and how much clonotype sharing occurs between individuals, the study deeply sequenced the blood TCR repertoires of five healthy adults. Libraries were prepared and TCR repertoires were sequenced by different laboratories using diverse techniques, in order to increase sequencing depth and limit assay-specific biases. For each donor, CD4 naive and CD4 memory were each run on three plates, CD8 naive on two plates, and CD8 memory on one plate.

Using the deep immunoSEQ assay, multiplex PCR amplified TCR CDR3 regions from genomic DNA. Genomic DNA extracted from each cell subset was distributed evenly over all wells of several immunoSEQ 96-well plates, and each plate served as one replicate. For sorted subsets, approximately 200 ng of genomic DNA, equivalent to around 31,000 T cell genomes, went into each replicate PCR. Purified libraries were quantified with a Qubit 3.0 fluorometer, sized on a Bioanalyzer 2100, and re-quantified with the KAPA Library Quantification kit. Every immunoSEQ 96-well plate was sequenced on a dedicated single-read 150-cycle Illumina NextSeq 550 flow cell. The paper's data handling went like this. The immunoSEQ output contained only junctional sequences without quality scores, so filtering could not match that applied to full-length reads. Sequences were annotated with PyIR, a Python wrapper for IgBLAST v1.9, and V/J genes and CDR3 were assigned using IMGT germline references. Reads were filtered out if the reads had weak V/J assignments (E-value above 1e-6), no CDR3, stop codons, out-of-frame junctions, or ambiguous translated residues. A V3J clonotype was defined by an identical inferred V gene, J gene, and CDR3 amino acid sequence. Percentage overlap between repertoires was computed as shared unique clonotypes divided by the size of the smaller repertoire. Repertoire richness was assessed with RTK rarefaction, the Chao1 estimator, and Recon v2.1 estimates of unobserved clonotypes. Generation probabilities for all TCRbeta clonotypes obtained by the gDNA method from a handful of donors were computed using OLGA. TCRdb holds this immuneACCESS table with in-frame rearrangements only. Some clones are missing; in checked studies, unresolved V genes explain under half, and the rest has no known cause. V and J calls and clone size are those listed in that table; D and trimming were worked out from the DNA. The sample table contains 2 million to 2.5 million clones; only one count was recorded for about nine tenths of them. Clones ranked in the top ten supply roughly 0.34% of the sample.

The CDR1 and CDR2 encoded by the germline V gene are KGHSH and LQKENI. From the cysteine through the phenylalanine, the CDR3 covers 15 amino acids. Of all the DNA, just the CDR3 is kept, 45 bases in frame from base 1. V is trimmed back by 4 bases and J by 2 bases, and the junction contains 6 bases that no gene match accounts for. Remarks on this clone: Its antigen is unknown. Per-nucleotide qualities are absent, and no much larger clonotype sits a single base away.

General findings and caveats noted by the study authors: Estimated clonotype richness was generally larger for naive than for memory subsets. Sampling was restricted to blood, and TCR repertoires in tissue are likely to differ from TCR repertoires in blood. Pairwise subsampling led to the expectation that sequencing depth would affect the degree of clonotype sharing among donors. Incomplete sequencing was indicated by rarefaction of sorted-subset datasets, despite the large sequencing depth. Sharing across a handful of donors was observed for approximately 5% of naive CD4, over 3% of naive CD8, over 2% of memory CD4, and about 0.4% of memory CD8 clonotypes. Higher generation probabilities were observed for clonotypes shared by all four sorted-subset donors than for non-shared clonotypes. The genetic and exposure-history diversity represented was limited by the small number of donors.

The donors were healthy, HIV-negative adults who had no recently reported acute infections or vaccinations. Only Caucasian adults living in Nashville, Tennessee, USA were represented among the donors. Magnetic negative selection was used to enrich CD4+ T cells, after which naive cells were positively selected on CD45RA and the negative fraction became the memory subset. Blood was collected by leukapheresis, and PBMCs were isolated by Ficoll-Histopaque density gradient centrifugation and then cryopreserved in liquid nitrogen vapor phase. Purity and quantity of every magnetically sorted T cell population were checked by analytical flow cytometry. From each sorted fraction, genomic DNA was isolated and quantified by UV absorbance on a Nanodrop 2000c.

Recombination connected TRBV18 to TRBJ2-7, and TRBD1 aligns with 9 junction nucleotides. The receptor was isolated from a man between 18 and 29 years old in good health. Some clones in this sample may be carry-over from other donors' samples. Sequenced: naive CD4+ T cells from PBMCs. Taken with the paper, the label for cell subset or site translates to: CD45RA+ positively selected. This receptor carries the CDR3 CASSRNDRGAYEQYF. The sequenced DNA: TGTGCCAGCTCACGAAACGACAGGGGGGCCTACGAGCAGTACTTC.